The 15 T cell receptor beta chains reported below all come from one sample, sequenced in a study of tumor T cells in aggressive B-cell lymphoma. Profiling relied on immunoSEQ multiplex PCR, and the TCRdb table lists in-frame clones only, not all of them. The table includes around 2,000 clones, approximately 95% detected once. The specimen sequenced was tumor tissue. These receptors were collected from an adult with diffuse large B cell lymphoma.

J is TRBJ2-1 and V is TRBV6-5; 7 nucleotides match TRBD2. Germline loops: CDR1 MNHEY, CDR2 SVGAGI. V lost 7 bases and J lost 9; bases outside the gene matches: 9. The CDR3 covers 13 residues. The CDR3 sequence is CASTRLARGEQFF. CDR3 nucleotides: TGTGCCAGCACCAGACTAGCTCGGGGTGAGCAGTTCTTC.

The chain employs TRBV7-9 and TRBJ1-4, with TRBD1 as a possible D gene (5 bases). The germline gives CDR1 SEHNR, CDR2 FQNEAQ (reference sequence). V was clipped by 5 bases and J by 2 bases, with 15 bases between them. The CDR3 covers 16 residues. CDR3 nucleotide sequence: TGTGCCAGCAGCCTATTCCAGGGTGGGACTAATGAAAAACTGTTTTTT. This gives the protein CASSLFQGGTNEKLFF. Filled out from reference TRBV7-9 and TRBJ1-4, the complete variable domain reads DTGVSQNPRHKITKRGQNVTFRCDPISEHNRLYWYRQTLGQGPEFLTYFQNEAQLEKSRLLSDRFSAERPKGSFSTLEIQRTEQGDSAMYLCASSLFQGGTNEKLFFGSGTQLSVL.

V gene TRBV19 combines with J gene TRBJ1-5; 9 nucleotides match TRBD1. This CDR3 contains 14 residues. Per the germline V gene, CDR1 is LNHDA and CDR2 is SQIVND (reference sequence). V shed 6 bases and J 2 bases; nucleotides not matched to a gene: 2. The DNA of the CDR3 is TGTGCCAGTAGCTGGACAGGGGGCAATCAGCCCCAGCATTTT. Translating gives CASSWTGGNQPQHF.

This chain uses TRBV21-1 with TRBJ2-7; TRBD1, as called in the table, went unchecked against the DNA. TRBV21-1 is given as a pseudogene. The CDR3 is 14 residues long. CDR3 in amino acids: CASSLTRDSYEQYF. The CDR3 DNA reads as TGTGCCAGCAGCCTTACCAGGGACTCCTACGAGCAGTACTTC.

The CDR3 sequence: CASRQGGGDYGYTF. CDR3 DNA: TGTGCCAGCAGACAGGGGGGCGGCGACTATGGCTACACCTTC. V gene TRBV6-1 combines with J gene TRBJ1-2, with 8 nucleotides matching TRBD1. Trimming cost V 6 bases and J 3 bases; bases outside gene matches: 6. This CDR3 comprises 14 residues. The germline gives CDR1 MNHNS, CDR2 SASEGT.

This rearrangement joins TRBV12-5 to TRBJ2-3; 11 nucleotides match TRBD2. J gave up 0 bases and V 5 bases, and 7 bases lay outside the gene matches. CDR1 is LGHNT and CDR2 is FRNRAP in the germline V gene. CDR3 length: 17 residues. The CDR3 bases are TGTGCTAGTGGTCCTCCCCTAGCGGGAGGAAGCACAGATACGCAGTATTTT. Translating gives CASGPPLAGGSTDTQYF.

The chain employs TRBV7-3 and TRBJ2-3; 9 bases fit TRBD2. Per germline, CDR1 SGHTA and CDR2 FQGTGA. The CDR3 is 15 amino acids. V lost 2 bases to trimming and J lost 8 bases; unmatched junction nucleotides: 8. DNA of the CDR3: TGTGCCAGCAGCTTACAGGGGACTAGCTACGGTACGCAGTATTTT. This sequence encodes CASSLQGTSYGTQYF.

J is TRBJ2-7 and V is TRBV6-6; tentative D call: TRBD1 (8 bases). Germline-derived CDR1 and CDR2 are MNHNY and SVGAGI (reference sequence). The CDR3 spans 15 residues. With 0 bases removed from V and 3 bases from J, the gap between germline ends came to 12 bases. As DNA, the CDR3 is TGTGCCAGCAGTTACTCCACAGGGGGGGTCTACGAGCAGTACTTC. It specifies CASSYSTGGVYEQYF.

This chain connects TRBV28 to TRBJ1-5; TRBD1 matches 8 bases. The CDR3 is made up of 15 amino acids. Germline V gene data show CDR1 as MDHEN and CDR2 as SYDVKM. The V segment lost 5 bases and the J segment 4 bases; nucleotides outside the gene matches: 7. The CDR3 loop is CASSGADRGNQPQHF. In DNA, the CDR3 is TGTGCCAGCAGTGGGGCCGACAGGGGAAATCAGCCCCAGCATTTT.

The chain combines TRBV11-3 with TRBJ2-7; D might be TRBD1 (6 bases). CDR3 length: 14 amino acids. From germline, CDR1 is SGHNT and CDR2 YENEEA. V was trimmed by 6 bases and J by 0 bases, leaving 12 bases between them. CDR3 sequence (DNA): TGTGCCAGCAGGCACCGGGACACCTCCTACGAGCAGTACTTC. It encodes CASRHRDTSYEQYF.

The V and J genes are TRBV6-5 and TRBJ2-7; no firm D call. Per germline, CDR1 MNHEY and CDR2 SVGAGI. Trimming removed 7 bases at V and 0 bases at J, with 13 bases between. The CDR3 runs 14 residues. For the CDR3, the DNA is TGTGCCAGCAAATCTGACTTGAGCTCCTACGAGCAGTACTTC. Amino acids: CASKSDLSSYEQYF.

The CDR3 is CASSLVAGTTYEQYF. CDR3 nucleotide sequence: TGTGCCAGCAGCTTAGTGGCGGGAACCACCTACGAGCAGTACTTC. The chain uses TRBV7-8 and TRBJ2-7, with a tentative D call TRBD2 (6 bases). Germline loops: CDR1 SGHVS, CDR2 FQNEAQ. The ends were cut back, 1 base at V and 2 bases at J, with 12 bases in the middle. The CDR3 covers 15 residues.

The chain recombines TRBV29-1 with TRBJ1-4; D possibly corresponds to TRBD1 (6 bases). Looked up from germline, CDR1 is SQVTM and CDR2 is ANQGSEA. Trimming pared 7 bases from V and 7 bases from J, leaving 13 bases between. This CDR3 comprises 12 residues. Here the CDR3 reads CSASDSFEKLFF. DNA of the CDR3: TGCAGCGCCTCGGACAGTTTTGAAAAACTGTTTTTT.

This chain links TRBV10-3 with TRBJ2-7; D possibly corresponds to TRBD1 (6 bases). Germline CDR1 and CDR2: ENHRY and SYGVKD. V shed 0 bases and J shed 6 bases, with 12 bases lying between them. The CDR3 spans 14 residues. The CDR3 region has the DNA TGTGCCATCAGTGAGTCGCAACAGGGTGGCGAGCAGTACTTC. This codes for CAISESQQGGEQYF.

The chain links TRBV6-1 to TRBJ1-1; D might be TRBD1 (6 bases). Looked up from germline, CDR1 is MNHNS and CDR2 is SASEGT. V was trimmed by 5 bases and J by 2 bases, leaving 9 bases between them. This CDR3 spans 13 amino acids. The CDR3 region is CASSLQGNTEAFF. In nucleotides, the CDR3 is TGTGCCAGCAGTCTACAGGGAAACACTGAAGCTTTCTTT.